Below are 4 T cell receptor beta chains sequenced from a single sample in a study of cytomegalovirus exposure and HLA in healthy donors. Amplification used 60 Vbeta primers and 13 Jbeta primers. The repertoire was sequenced with immunoSEQ multiplex PCR; TCRdb's copy has only in-frame clones and lacks some. The table lists 140,000 to 150,000 clones, 70% to 80% of them singletons. Input material: PBMCs. Receptor source: a young woman in good health and CMV-seropositive.

V is TRBV4-3 and J is TRBJ2-1; possible D gene TRBD1, 5 bases. Per the germline V gene, CDR1 is LGHNA and CDR2 is YSLEER. The CDR3 consists of 12 residues. Between the trimmed V and J ends, which lost 7 bases and 4 bases, there was a span of 8 bases. The CDR3 sequence: CASTDTYNEQFF. CDR3 bases: TGCGCCAGCACGGACACATACAATGAGCAGTTCTTC.

The chain's CDR3 is CSVVSALAGGQNEQFF. CDR3 DNA sequence: TGCAGCGTTGTATCTGCACTAGCGGGGGGGCAAAATGAGCAGTTCTTC. This chain uses TRBV29-1 with TRBJ2-1; 13 bases map to TRBD2. CDR3 size: 16 residues. Trimming removed 4 bases from V and 7 bases from J; junction bases left unmatched: 10. Looked up from germline, CDR1 is SQVTM and CDR2 is ANQGSEA.

The chain uses TRBV4-3 and TRBJ1-1; 10 nucleotides match TRBD1. V dropped 1 base and J dropped 8; count of bases not matched to a gene: 10. The CDR3 has 16 amino acids. Germline V gene lookup returns CDR1 LGHNA and CDR2 YSLEER. CDR3 loop: CASSQAVPGQGTEAFF. Here the CDR3 DNA reads TGCGCCAGCAGCCAAGCGGTACCGGGACAGGGGACGGAAGCTTTCTTT.

This clone was detected only a few times. J is TRBJ2-7 and V is TRBV11-2; D unclear. The germline V and J ends were trimmed by 2 bases and 2 bases, with 7 bases remaining between them. This CDR3 region has 13 residues. CDR1 and CDR2 from the germline V gene are SGHAT and FQNNGV. The CDR3, as DNA: TGTGCCAGCAGCTTAATCCAAACCTACGAGCAGTACTTC. The encoded protein is CASSLIQTYEQYF.